Shown below are 31 T cell receptor beta chains from a single sample sequenced in a study of T cells in Graves' hyperthyroidism and ophthalmopathy. TCR beta CDR3 regions were amplified from RNA transcripts. A first-round RT-PCR of the TCR CDR3 used the HTBI primer set. TCRdb itself ran the multiplex PCR reads through MiXCR, one entry per CDR3 protein. The data contain about 250,000 distinct CDR3 sequences, approximately 24% of them singletons. The material sequenced was blood. The receptor set was obtained from a middle-aged woman with Graves' ophthalmopathy.

This clonotype was seen many times. V gene TRBV19 combines with J gene TRBJ1-1; no clear D gene. Germline loops: CDR1 LNHDA, CDR2 SQIVND (reference sequence). Trimming took off 9 bases at V and 0 bases at J, with 8 bases between the two ends. The CDR3 is 12 amino acids. This chain's CDR3 is CASGEMNTEAFF. The CDR3 coding sequence is TGTGCCAGCGGGGAGATGAACACTGAAGCTTTCTTT.

Ten or more counts support this clonotype. The chain carries TRBV15 and TRBJ1-2; 7 bases fit TRBD1. The CDR3 has 14 residues. The V and J ends lost 3 bases and 4 bases, in that order; junction bases with no gene match: 5. From germline, CDR1 is LNHNV and CDR2 YYDKDF (reference sequence). For the CDR3, the DNA is TGTGCCACCAGCAGTAGGACAGGCCTCTATGGCTACACCTTC. It translates to CATSSRTGLYGYTF.

Comment on this clonotype: One base away lies a much larger clone, so this may be a sequencing read error. V is TRBV30 and J is TRBJ1-3; tentatively, D is TRBD1 (6 bases). The CDR3 has 12 residues. Germline V gene data show CDR1 as GTSNPN and CDR2 as SVGIG (reference sequence). CDR3 amino acids: CDWTIGGNTIHF. The CDR3 DNA is TGTGACTGGACCATAGGGGGAAACACCATACATTTT.

This chain uses TRBV7-2 with TRBJ2-1; 13 bases match TRBD2. CDR3 length equals 14 residues. J lost 8 bases, V lost 5 bases, and 3 bases had no gene match. Germline CDR1 and CDR2: SGHTA and FQGNSA. CDR3 region: CASSMGLAGHEQFF. The DNA for the CDR3 is TGTGCCAGCAGCATGGGACTAGCGGGACATGAGCAGTTCTTC.

This clonotype was seen more than once but under ten times. The chain is built from TRBV6-1 and TRBJ1-5; 11 nucleotides agree with TRBD1. Germline V CDR1 and CDR2: MNHNS, SASEGT. The V and J ends lost 4 bases and 6 bases, in that order; junction bases with no gene match: 8. This CDR3 contains 16 residues. The CDR3 sequence is CASSAGTGGQGQPQHF. The CDR3 bases are TGTGCCAGCAGTGCCGGGACAGGGGGTCAAGGTCAGCCCCAGCATTTT.

This clonotype was seen ten or more times. The junction departs from germline at one end; a sequencing error may be responsible. CDR3 sequence reads: CSAMLADYEQSF. DNA of the CDR3: TGCAGTGCTATGCTAGCGGACTACGAGCAGTCCTTC. The chain is built from TRBV20-1 and TRBJ2-7; TRBD2 matches 7 bases. CDR3 size: 12 residues. The germline V gene has CDR1 DFQATT and CDR2 SNEGSKA (reference sequence).

The chain carries TRBV11-2 and TRBJ1-5; D is uncertain. The CDR3 contains 13 residues. The V and J ends lost 5 bases and 6 bases respectively, with 11 bases between them. The V gene's germline CDR1 is SGHAT and CDR2 FQNNGV. In DNA form, the CDR3 reads TGTGCCAGCAGCCAAACTAGAGGTCAGCCCCAGCATTTT. As protein: CASSQTRGQPQHF.

To note about this clonotype: It may be a read error: a sequence one base away is much more abundant. The chain has TRBV11-1 and TRBJ2-7, with TRBD2 as a possible D gene (5 bases). The CDR3 runs 14 residues. CDR1 and CDR2 (germline): SGHAT, FQDESV (reference sequence). Trimming removed 8 bases at V and 6 bases at J, with 20 bases between. DNA for the CDR3: TGTGCCAGCGGCCTACTAGACGGGCGGTCCGAGCAGTACTTC. Protein: CASGLLDGRSEQYF.

Many counts were recorded for this clonotype. The rearrangement links TRBV20-1 to TRBJ2-2; maybe TRBD1 (6 bases). Trimming cost V 0 bases and J 2 bases, with 10 bases left between them. The CDR3 has 15 amino acids. Germline V CDR1 and CDR2: DFQATT, SNEGSKA (reference sequence). CDR3 sequence reads: CSARDPRGNTGELFF. CDR3 DNA: TGCAGTGCTAGAGACCCCAGGGGAAACACCGGGGAGCTGTTTTTT.

This clonotype has a count of ten or more. DNA of the CDR3: TGTGCCGAACACCCCAGGGGCTACACCTTC. Residues: CAEHPRGYTF. The rearrangement joins TRBV6-4 to TRBJ1-2; the D is unclear. CDR3 length: 10 residues. V was pared by 11 bases and J by 8 bases, with 12 bases between. Germline V gene data show CDR1 as MRHNA and CDR2 as SNTAGT.

Many counts were recorded for this clonotype. This chain links TRBV7-8 with TRBJ2-2, with a tentative D call TRBD2 (5 bases). The V end lost 9 bases, the J end lost 7 bases, and 12 bases lay between the germline ends. CDR3 length: 12 residues. Germline CDR1 SGHVS, CDR2 FQNEAQ. The CDR3 DNA is TGTGCCAGTAGAGGAGGTATCGGGGAGCTGTTTTTT. Its protein product is CASRGGIGELFF.

The chain has TRBV18 and TRBJ1-1, with no clear D. V gave up 0 bases and J gave up 0 bases, with 11 bases separating them. The CDR3 runs to 16 residues. CDR1 is KGHSH and CDR2 is LQKENI in the germline V gene. The CDR3 region is CASSPPNRLLNTEAFF. The CDR3 nucleotides are TGTGCCAGCTCACCACCGAACCGCTTATTGAACACTGAAGCTTTCTTT.

This clonotype appeared many times. This chain connects TRBV28 to TRBJ2-5; possible D gene TRBD1, 5 bases. V was pared by 3 bases and J by 5 bases, with 16 bases between. This CDR3 is built from 15 residues. Germline lookup yields CDR1 MDHEN and CDR2 SYDVKM. The chain's CDR3 is CASSLGRARLETQYF. CDR3 DNA sequence: TGTGCCAGCAGTTTGGGCAGGGCGCGGTTGGAGACCCAGTACTTC.

At least ten counts were recorded for this clonotype. The chain links TRBV5-1 to TRBJ1-2, with TRBD1 matching over 8 bases. This CDR3 region has 16 residues. The V and J ends lost 2 bases and 0 bases, in that order; junction bases with no gene match: 6. Germline assignment: CDR1 SGHRS and CDR2 YFSETQ. CDR3 amino acids: CASSFGQGPTNYGYTF. In DNA, the CDR3 is TGCGCCAGCAGCTTCGGACAGGGACCGACTAACTATGGCTACACCTTC.

This clonotype was picked up many times. The chain has TRBV28 and TRBJ2-7; D ambiguous. The CDR3 runs 11 residues. V lost 6 bases to trimming and J lost 2 bases, with 5 bases between them. Germline CDR1 MDHEN, CDR2 SYDVKM. Here the CDR3 reads CASRLAYEQYF. The CDR3 DNA sequence: TGTGCCAGCAGACTTGCCTACGAGCAGTACTTC.

This clonotype was seen at least ten times. The chain combines TRBV27 with TRBJ1-2; a possible D gene is TRBD1 (5 bases). V was shortened by 5 bases and J by 6 bases, with 7 bases between the two germline ends. Germline V gene sequence: CDR1 MNHEY, CDR2 SMNVEV (reference sequence). The CDR3 has 11 residues. The CDR3 reads CASSGTDGYTF. The CDR3 DNA sequence: TGTGCCAGCAGTGGGACGGATGGCTACACCTTC.

In this sample, this clonotype turned up many times. The gene calls are TRBV30 and TRBJ1-1, with 9 bases aligning to TRBD1. V shed 5 bases and J 1 base; nucleotides not matched to a gene: 2. The CDR3 length is 13 residues. The V gene's germline CDR1 is GTSNPN and CDR2 SVGIG (reference sequence). CDR3: CAWDRGTNTEAFF. The CDR3 DNA reads as TGTGCCTGGGACAGGGGGACGAACACTGAAGCTTTCTTT.

This clonotype showed up many times. The chain links TRBV28 to TRBJ2-7; 8 bases align to TRBD2. Trimming cost V 5 bases and J 2 bases; bases outside gene matches: 5. Germline CDR1 MDHEN, CDR2 SYDVKM. The CDR3 has 14 amino acids. The CDR3 bases are TGTGCCAGCAGTCGTAGCGGGATCCCCTACGAGCAGTACTTC. It translates to CASSRSGIPYEQYF.

With respect to this clonotype: A much larger clone is a single base away; this may be a read error. The chain employs TRBV20-1 and TRBJ1-5, with a weak D call TRBD1 (5 bases). Germline-derived CDR1 and CDR2 are DFQATT and SNEGSKA (reference sequence). V shed 2 bases and J shed 0 bases, with 17 bases lying between them. This CDR3 has 17 amino acids. CDR3 sequence (DNA): TGCAGTGCTAGAAAGAGTTTTTGGGGCCCTAGCAATCAGCCCCAGCATTTT. Translating it yields CSARKSFWGPSNQPQHF.

This chain uses TRBV28 with TRBJ2-5; no firm D call. The CDR3 contains 13 residues. CDR1 and CDR2 (germline): MDHEN, SYDVKM. The V gene lost 8 bases and the J gene lost 2 bases, with 12 bases spanning the gap. CDR3: CASLRLTQETQYF. The DNA of the CDR3 is TGTGCCAGCCTAAGACTGACGCAAGAGACCCAGTACTTC.

In this sample, this clonotype turned up many times. The gene calls are TRBV6-5 and TRBJ1-1, with D possibly matching TRBD1 (6 bases). The CDR3 length is 15 residues. V was pared by 7 bases and J by 3 bases, with 18 bases between. Germline CDR1 is MNHEY and CDR2 is SVGAGI. CDR3 amino acids: CASITRGGIDTEAFF. CDR3 in DNA: TGTGCCAGCATAACTAGGGGGGGGATTGACACTGAAGCTTTCTTT.

This clonotype was detected ten times or more. The V gene is TRBV20-1, the J gene TRBJ2-5, with a possible D match to TRBD2 (6 bases). Trimming took off 3 bases at V and 3 bases at J, with 23 bases between the two ends. Germline V gives CDR1 DFQATT, CDR2 SNEGSKA (reference sequence). The CDR3 contains 17 residues. The CDR3 DNA is TGCAGTGCTAGGCGGGTGCGGGGACCCAAGGAAAAAGAGACCCAGTACTTC. It is translated as CSARRVRGPKEKETQYF.

This clonotype was seen only a few times. This chain links TRBV7-8 with TRBJ2-7; 13 nucleotides agree with TRBD2. Germline CDR1 is SGHVS and CDR2 is FQNEAQ. The CDR3 totals 15 residues. V gave up 6 bases and J gave up 1 base; unmatched junction bases: 3. The CDR3 sequence: CASRRTSGGSYEQYF. DNA for the CDR3: TGTGCCAGCAGACGGACTAGCGGGGGATCCTACGAGCAGTACTTC.

The chain joins TRBV7-8 to TRBJ1-5; perhaps TRBD1 as D (6 bases). This CDR3 is 15 amino acids long. V was trimmed by 0 bases and J by 6 bases, leaving 12 bases between them. From germline, CDR1 is SGHVS and CDR2 FQNEAQ. CDR3 coding DNA: TGTGCCAGCAGCTTAGCGGGGGCGGGGGGTCAGCCCCAGCATTTT. Translating it yields CASSLAGAGGQPQHF.

This clonotype showed up many times. The chain uses TRBV6-5 and TRBJ2-7; TRBD2 is a possible D gene (5 bases). The V end lost 6 bases, the J end lost 6 bases, and 12 bases lay between the germline ends. The CDR3 totals 12 residues. The germline V gene has CDR1 MNHEY and CDR2 SVGAGI. The CDR3 is CASRSTSSEQYF. For the CDR3, the DNA is TGTGCCAGCAGAAGCACTAGTTCCGAGCAGTACTTC.

In its sample, this clonotype was seen many times. The chain employs TRBV12-3 or TRBV12-4 and TRBJ2-3; 7 bases align to TRBD1. The junction had 3 bases not matched to a gene; V was cut back by 5 bases and J by 4 bases. The CDR3 is 13 amino acids. Here the CDR3 reads CASSLTGADTQYF. The CDR3 DNA follows: TGTGCCAGCAGTCTTACAGGGGCAGATACGCAGTATTTT.

This clonotype was seen many times. The chain is built from TRBV30 and TRBJ2-7; D possibly uses TRBD1 or TRBD2 (6 bases each). Germline loops: CDR1 GTSNPN, CDR2 SVGIG (reference sequence). V lost 5 bases and J lost 6, with 20 bases in between. CDR3 length: 14 residues. CDR3 nucleotide sequence: TGTGCCTGGCGGACGCCCGGGGGCCTCTTCGAGCAGTACTTC. This gives the protein CAWRTPGGLFEQYF.

This clonotype has just one count. The chain employs TRBV12-3 or TRBV12-4 and TRBJ1-1; D gene unclear. CDR3 length: 12 residues. Trimming cost V 7 bases and J 5 bases, with 11 bases left between them. This CDR3 reads CASNRGVTEAFF. The CDR3 coding sequence is TGTGCCAGCAATAGAGGAGTAACTGAAGCTTTCTTT.

In its sample, this clonotype was seen many times. The rearrangement joins TRBV6-5 to TRBJ2-2; D is tentatively TRBD1 or TRBD2 (5 bases each). Germline values: CDR1 MNHEY, CDR2 SVGAGI. The CDR3 has 15 residues. V dropped 7 bases and J dropped 1 base, with 13 bases sitting between them. The CDR3 protein is CASTRDPRNTGELFF. CDR3 sequence (DNA): TGTGCCAGCACACGGGACCCGAGGAACACCGGGGAGCTGTTTTTT.

This sequence joins TRBV29-1 and TRBJ2-7; 9 nucleotides match TRBD1. This CDR3 region has 12 residues. The germline V gene encodes CDR1 SQVTM and CDR2 ANQGSEA. The V and J ends lost 6 bases and 2 bases, in that order; junction bases with no gene match: 2. The CDR3 DNA follows: TGCAGCGTCGGGACAGGGCCCTACGAGCAGTACTTC. Translating gives CSVGTGPYEQYF.

The rearrangement uses TRBV12-3 or TRBV12-4 and TRBJ1-5; D unresolved. V was trimmed by 4 bases and J by 7 bases, leaving 20 bases between them. The length of the CDR3 is 16 residues. For the CDR3, the DNA is TGTGCCAGCAGTTACTCGGATTTTGAAACCCTCCAGCCCCAGCATTTT. It yields the protein CASSYSDFETLQPQHF.